The 21 T cell receptor beta chains below come from one sample, sequenced in a study of shared clonotypes between healthy human individuals. Libraries were prepared by immunoSEQ multiplex PCR; TCRdb keeps only in-frame clonotypes and omits some of them. The data contain about 180,000 clones, roughly 93% of them singletons. Sequencing used naive CD4+ T cells sorted from blood. Subset specified: CD45RA+ positively selected. These receptors were obtained from a woman under 40 in good health.

This rearrangement joins TRBV11-3 to TRBJ2-7; 9 bases agree with TRBD2. Germline V CDR1 and CDR2: SGHNT, YENEEA. V shed 5 bases and J 5 bases; nucleotides not matched to a gene: 10. The CDR3 is made up of 15 amino acids. The CDR3, as DNA: TGTGCCAGCAGCCGACGTAGCGGGGGCTCTGACGAGCAGTACTTC. Its protein product is CASSRRSGGSDEQYF.

This chain links TRBV2 with TRBJ1-1; 11 bases match TRBD1. Trimming at V came to 6 bases and at J to 7 bases, leaving 13 bases not matched to a gene. The CDR3 spans 16 residues. CDR1 SNHLY and CDR2 FYNNEI come from the germline V gene. This CDR3 reads CASSVDFTGTGGEAFF. The CDR3 bases are TGTGCCAGCAGCGTAGACTTCACCGGGACAGGGGGTGAAGCTTTCTTT.

The chain employs TRBV5-5 and TRBJ2-7; 10 nucleotides match TRBD2. The germline gives CDR1 SGHKS, CDR2 YYEKEE (reference sequence). After removal of 0 bases from V and 4 bases from J, the junction contained 4 bases not matched to a gene. This CDR3 has 15 residues. The CDR3 nucleotides are TGTGCCAGCAGCTTGGGGCCTAGCGGGAGTTACGAGCAGTACTTC. Its translation: CASSLGPSGSYEQYF.

The genes are TRBV5-1 and TRBJ2-1; 11 nucleotides align to TRBD2. CDR1 and CDR2 (germline): SGHRS, YFSETQ. This CDR3 has 16 amino acids. V lost 0 bases, J lost 4 bases, and 3 bases stayed unmatched. The CDR3 loop reads CASSLEGTSGYNEQFF. As DNA, the CDR3 is TGCGCCAGCAGCTTGGAGGGGACTAGCGGATACAATGAGCAGTTCTTC.

The genes are TRBV6-5 and TRBJ1-2, with D possibly matching TRBD1 (5 bases). The V gene's germline CDR1 is MNHEY and CDR2 SVGAGI. The CDR3 sequence is 15 residues long. Trimming removed 2 bases from V and 3 bases from J, with 13 bases in between. CDR3 amino acids: CASSYAGATDYGYTF. CDR3 in DNA: TGTGCCAGCAGTTACGCCGGGGCCACGGACTATGGCTACACCTTC.

CDR3 loop: CASSLEEGIDGYTF. For the CDR3, the DNA is TGCGCCAGCAGCTTGGAAGAGGGAATCGATGGCTACACCTTC. The chain couples TRBV5-1 to TRBJ1-2; D is undetermined. Germline V gives CDR1 SGHRS, CDR2 YFSETQ. V shed 0 bases and J shed 6 bases, with 12 bases lying between them. The CDR3 sequence is 14 residues long.

This rearrangement joins TRBV27 to TRBJ2-5; 13 nucleotides match TRBD2. The end of the DNA is better explained by TRBJ2-7, so the J call may be wrong. The length of the CDR3 is 15 residues. The germline V gene has CDR1 MNHEY and CDR2 SMNVEV (reference sequence). The DNA of the CDR3 is TGTGCCAGCAGAATAACTAGCGGGAGGGCCTACGAGCAGTACTTC. Encoded protein: CASRITSGRAYEQYF.

The table lists this clone with a few counts. The genes are TRBV5-1 and TRBJ2-7; D call uncertain. Trimming cost V 0 bases and J 2 bases, with 9 bases left between them. The germline gives CDR1 SGHRS, CDR2 YFSETQ. This CDR3 has 14 amino acids. CDR3 DNA sequence: TGCGCCAGCAGCTTGGACAGTCCAGCCTACGAGCAGTACTTC. As protein: CASSLDSPAYEQYF.

The V and J genes are TRBV28 and TRBJ2-3; weak D call: TRBD2 (6 bases). This CDR3 is 13 amino acids long. V lost 7 bases and J 14 bases, leaving 22 bases between the germline ends. Germline lookup yields CDR1 MDHEN and CDR2 SYDVKM. The CDR3 region has the DNA TGTGCCAGCACTGTGGCAGGGAGGCCCGTATGGTATTTT. Its translation is CASTVAGRPVWYF.

This chain joins TRBV28 and TRBJ1-6; D possibly corresponds to TRBD1 (6 bases). CDR1 and CDR2 (germline): MDHEN, SYDVKM. The CDR3 spans 15 residues. The V gene lost 8 bases and the J gene lost 10 bases, with 21 bases spanning the gap. This CDR3 reads CASGTPGGAESPLHF. The DNA for the CDR3 is TGTGCCAGCGGTACGCCGGGGGGCGCCGAATCACCCCTCCACTTT.

The rearrangement uses TRBV30 and TRBJ2-1; D remains ambiguous. In germline, CDR1 is GTSNPN, CDR2 SVGIG (reference sequence). This CDR3 region has 14 residues. With 3 bases removed from V and 9 bases from J, the gap between germline ends came to 18 bases. The CDR3 loop reads CAWRSEWALGEQFF. CDR3 nucleotides: TGTGCCTGGAGGTCCGAATGGGCGTTAGGTGAGCAGTTCTTC.

The chain employs TRBV28 and TRBJ2-7, with 9 bases aligning to TRBD1. Per germline, CDR1 MDHEN and CDR2 SYDVKM. The V segment lost 3 bases and the J segment 4 bases; nucleotides outside the gene matches: 34. This CDR3 region has 24 residues. Here the CDR3 DNA reads TGTGCCAGCAGTTTTACCTCTACCCCCCTCAGGGGACAGGGACCGCCCGCACCACGATACGAGCAGTACTTC. Its protein product is CASSFTSTPLRGQGPPAPRYEQYF. Full variable domain (missing parts from reference TRBV28 and TRBJ2-7): DVKVTQSSRYLVKRTGEKVFLECVQDMDHENMFWYRQDPGLGLRLIYFSYDVKMKEKGDIPEGYSVSREKKERFSLILESASTNQTSMYLCASSFTSTPLRGQGPPAPRYEQYFGPGTRLTVT.

This chain connects TRBV28 to TRBJ2-1; no clear D. Trimming took off 3 bases at V and 0 bases at J, with 6 bases between the two ends. Germline V CDR1 and CDR2: MDHEN, SYDVKM. This CDR3 region has 14 residues. CDR3 nucleotides: TGTGCCAGCAGTTTGAAGAGCTCCTACAATGAGCAGTTCTTC. It codes for CASSLKSSYNEQFF.

This chain connects TRBV9 to TRBJ2-1; D remains unclear. This CDR3 spans 12 amino acids. V was clipped by 3 bases and J by 10 bases, with 11 bases between them. Germline CDR1 is SGDLS and CDR2 is YYNGEE. The CDR3 loop is CASSGSRAEQFF. The CDR3 DNA reads TGTGCCAGCAGCGGCTCCCGAGCGGAGCAGTTCTTC.

The chain employs TRBV10-3 and TRBJ1-5; D is perhaps TRBD1 (6 bases). V lost 3 bases to trimming and J lost 8 bases, with 17 bases between them. Germline V gene lookup returns CDR1 ENHRY and CDR2 SYGVKD. The CDR3 loop spans 15 amino acids. CDR3 protein: CAISDPGQGREPQHF. The CDR3 region has the DNA TGTGCCATCAGTGATCCCGGCCAGGGGAGGGAGCCCCAGCATTTT.

V usage is TRBV28 and J usage is TRBJ2-1; perhaps D is TRBD1 or TRBD2 (5 bases each). The germline V and J ends were trimmed by 4 bases and 1 base, with 20 bases remaining between them. CDR1 and CDR2 from the germline V gene are MDHEN and SYDVKM. This CDR3 spans 18 amino acids. DNA for the CDR3: TGTGCCAGCAGTTCCACGGGGCTCCCATTTAGTTCCTACAATGAGCAGTTCTTC. This encodes CASSSTGLPFSSYNEQFF. Supplemented by reference TRBV28 and TRBJ2-1, the full variable domain reads DVKVTQSSRYLVKRTGEKVFLECVQDMDHENMFWYRQDPGLGLRLIYFSYDVKMKEKGDIPEGYSVSREKKERFSLILESASTNQTSMYLCASSSTGLPFSSYNEQFFGPGTRLTVL.

The chain has TRBV7-8 and TRBJ2-5, with 7 nucleotides matching TRBD1. The assigned J gene may be wrong: the sequence end matches TRBJ2-7 better. CDR3 length: 16 residues. Germline V gene data show CDR1 as SGHVS and CDR2 as FQNEAQ. The CDR3, as DNA: TGTGCCAGCAGCTTAGGGGGCAGGGACAGTATCTACGAGCAGTACTTC. Protein product: CASSLGGRDSIYEQYF.

The V and J genes are TRBV25-1 and TRBJ2-7; 9 positions match TRBD1. Germline lookup yields CDR1 MGHDK and CDR2 SYGVNS. V lost 2 bases to trimming and J lost 3 bases; unmatched junction nucleotides: 5. The CDR3 is 15 residues long. As DNA, the CDR3 is TGTGCCAGCAGTGAAGATAGGACAGGGGACTACGAGCAGTACTTC. Encoded protein: CASSEDRTGDYEQYF.

The CDR3 loop is CASSEEGTNNYGYTF. The CDR3 bases are TGTGCCAGCAGTGAAGAGGGGACAAATAACTATGGCTACACCTTC. The rearrangement links TRBV2 to TRBJ1-2; D may be TRBD1 (6 bases). Germline CDR1 is SNHLY and CDR2 is FYNNEI. This CDR3 contains 15 residues. The V and J ends lost 1 base and 1 base respectively, with 10 bases between them.

The CDR3 here is CASSWTGPSPLHF. As DNA, the CDR3 is TGTGCCAGCAGCTGGACAGGGCCTTCACCCCTCCACTTT. The genes are TRBV6-4 and TRBJ1-6, with 8 bases identical to TRBD1. The CDR3 covers 13 residues. Germline CDR1 is MRHNA and CDR2 is SNTAGT. V gave up 6 bases and J gave up 9 bases; unmatched junction bases: 4.

The chain has TRBV5-1 and TRBJ1-4, with a tentative D call TRBD1 (6 bases). Germline V gene lookup returns CDR1 SGHRS and CDR2 YFSETQ. The CDR3 is 16 residues long. Trimming took off 0 bases at V and 3 bases at J, with 12 bases between the two ends. As DNA, the CDR3 is TGCGCCAGCAGCTTGGACCTCAGGGGTCCTAATGAAAAACTGTTTTTT. This codes for CASSLDLRGPNEKLFF. Full variable domain (remainder filled in from reference TRBV5-1 and TRBJ1-4): KAGVTQTPRYLIKTRGQQVTLSCSPISGHRSVSWYQQTPGQGLQFLFEYFSETQRNKGNFPGRFSGRQFSNSRSEMNVSTLELGDSALYLCASSLDLRGPNEKLFFGSGTQLSVL.